A selection of T cell receptor beta chains follows, all from one sample in a study of T cells in tuberculosis. Data came from immunoSEQ multiplex PCR; TCRdb stores just in-frame clones and leaves some out. The profile shows tens of thousands of clones, 95% of them singletons. Source material: PBMCs. Every receptor here comes from a donor aged 10-30 years with latent tuberculosis or without tuberculosis infection. Both conserved end residues are part of each CDR3. D genes are given only for firm matches. Clone size is given for some rows only: seen once, a few or many times, or a class if the clone is expanded.

>TRBJ1-1|TRBV5-1|.|.
CASIDPGRDTEAFF
TGCGCCAGCATAGACCCGGGTCGGGACACTGAAGCTTTCTTT
>TRBJ1-1|TRBV5-1|TRBD1|.
CASSSTPDRYTEAFF
TGCGCCAGCAGCTCAACTCCGGACAGGTACACTGAAGCTTTCTTT
>TRBJ1-2|TRBV28|.|.
CASSDSNYGYTF
TGTGCCAGCAGTGACAGTAACTATGGCTACACCTTC
>TRBJ2-3|TRBV30|TRBD1|once
CAWGQGADTQYF
TGTGCCTGGGGACAGGGGGCAGATACGCAGTATTTT
>TRBJ2-7|TRBV30|.|few
CAWSGTPYEQYF
TGTGCCTGGAGTGGAACACCTTACGAGCAGTACTTC
>TRBJ1-4|TRBV27|TRBD1|.
CASSPAPGQRYSEKLFF
TGTGCCAGCAGTCCCGCCCCGGGACAGAGGTATAGCGAAAAACTGTTTTTT
>TRBJ2-7|TRBV2|.|.
CASRKGQPAGGEQYF
TGTGCCAGCAGAAAAGGACAGCCAGCTGGTGGCGAGCAGTACTTC
>TRBJ1-2|TRBV19|.|.
CASSIDWTDTRYTF
TGTGCCAGTAGTATAGATTGGACAGACACGCGCTACACCTTC
>TRBJ2-5|TRBV5-1|.|.
CASSLARGHQETQYF
TGCGCCAGCAGCTTGGCGCGGGGGCATCAAGAGACCCAGTACTTC
>TRBJ1-2|TRBV29-1|.|.
CSVGQNYGYTF
TGCAGCGTTGGTCAGAACTATGGCTACACCTTC
>TRBJ1-1|TRBV28|TRBD1|.
CASSLLFWGTGTRNTEAFF
TGTGCCAGCAGTTTATTATTTTGGGGGACAGGGACTAGAAACACTGAAGCTTTCTTT
>TRBJ2-7|TRBV7-6|.|.
CASSLVSNALREQYF
TGTGCCAGCAGCTTAGTATCCAATGCCCTACGAGAGCAGTACTTC
>TRBJ2-7|TRBV5-1|.|.
CASSPRPFLGSSYEQYF
TGCGCCAGCAGCCCTAGACCCTTCCTTGGTAGCTCCTACGAGCAGTACTTC
>TRBJ2-3|TRBV4-3|TRBD2|.
CASSPRLAGNTDTQYF
TGCGCCAGCAGCCCGAGACTAGCGGGGAACACAGATACGCAGTATTTT
>TRBJ2-1|TRBV2|TRBD2|few
CASRPSGGRNEQFF
TGTGCCAGCAGACCTAGCGGGGGTAGGAATGAGCAGTTCTTC
>TRBJ2-1|TRBV5-1|.|once
CASSLALWGDGEQFF
TGCGCCAGCAGCTTGGCCTTGTGGGGAGACGGTGAGCAGTTCTTC
>TRBJ2-6|TRBV9|.|.
CASARRQANSGANVLTF
TGTGCCAGCGCTAGGAGACAGGCCAACTCTGGGGCCAACGTCCTGACTTTC
>TRBJ1-1|TRBV5-4|.|.
CASSLPGWSLNTEAFF
TGTGCCAGCAGCTTGCCCGGATGGAGCCTGAACACTGAAGCTTTCTTT
>TRBJ1-1|TRBV27|TRBD1|.
CASSFLGQGMNTEAFF
TGTGCCAGCAGTTTTCTGGGACAGGGCATGAACACTGAAGCTTTCTTT
>TRBJ2-7|TRBV11-1|.|.
CASSLYSAGLNEQYF
TGTGCCAGCAGCTTATATAGTGCAGGCTTGAACGAGCAGTACTTC
>TRBJ1-4|TRBV18|TRBD1|.
CASSRDRGEKLFF
TGTGCCAGCTCAAGGGACAGGGGTGAAAAACTGTTTTTT
>TRBJ1-6|TRBV30|.|.
CAWSVRRTNNSPLHF
TGTGCCTGGAGTGTAAGGCGGACAAACAATTCACCCCTCCACTTT
>TRBJ2-5|TRBV27|TRBD2|.
CASSPRLAGPQKETQYF
TGTGCCAGCAGTCCAAGACTAGCGGGGCCTCAAAAAGAGACCCAGTACTTC
>TRBJ1-1|TRBV30|TRBD1|.
CAWSVQGMNTEAFF
TGTGCCTGGAGTGTACAGGGGATGAACACTGAAGCTTTCTTT
>TRBJ1-2|TRBV15|TRBD1|.
CATSRAGTVRNYGYTF
TGTGCCACCAGCAGAGCCGGGACAGTTCGCAACTATGGCTACACCTTC
>TRBJ1-1|TRBV7-9|TRBD1|.
CASRPEATGDTEAFF
TGTGCCAGCAGACCAGAGGCGACAGGGGACACTGAAGCTTTCTTT
>TRBJ1-1|TRBV7-9|.|.
CASSLQGNTEAFF
TGTGCCAGCAGCCTACAGGGGAACACTGAAGCTTTCTTT
>TRBJ2-2|TRBV7-6|.|.
CASSQRTLQGANTGELFF
TGTGCCAGCAGCCAACGAACCCTCCAGGGCGCGAACACCGGGGAGCTGTTTTTT
>TRBJ1-2|TRBV4-3|.|.
CASSRRGSEKNYGYTF
TGCGCCAGCAGCCGGAGGGGCAGTGAAAAAAACTATGGCTACACCTTC
>TRBJ1-3|TRBV9|.|.
CASSALEWSTIYF
TGTGCCAGCAGCGCCCTCGAGTGGAGCACCATATATTTT
>TRBJ2-3|TRBV5-1|.|.
CASRPRVLSTDTQYF
TGCGCCAGCAGACCGCGTGTGTTAAGCACAGATACGCAGTATTTT
>TRBJ2-5|TRBV7-8|.|.
CASSFYTSRETQYF
TGTGCCAGCAGCTTTTACACTAGCAGAGAGACCCAGTACTTC
>TRBJ1-5|TRBV6-5|TRBD1|once
CASSYDRARAPQHF
TGTGCCAGCAGTTACGACAGGGCGCGGGCGCCCCAGCATTTT